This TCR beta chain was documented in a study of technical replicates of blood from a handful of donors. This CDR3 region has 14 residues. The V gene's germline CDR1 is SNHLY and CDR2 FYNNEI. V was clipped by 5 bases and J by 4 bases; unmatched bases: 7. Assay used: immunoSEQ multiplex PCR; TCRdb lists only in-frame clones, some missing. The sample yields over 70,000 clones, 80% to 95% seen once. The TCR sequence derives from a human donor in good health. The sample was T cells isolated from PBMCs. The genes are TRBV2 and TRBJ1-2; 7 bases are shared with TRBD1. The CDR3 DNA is TGTGCCAGCAGTAACGCCGGGACAGCCTATGGCTACACCTTC. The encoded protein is CASSNAGTAYGYTF.